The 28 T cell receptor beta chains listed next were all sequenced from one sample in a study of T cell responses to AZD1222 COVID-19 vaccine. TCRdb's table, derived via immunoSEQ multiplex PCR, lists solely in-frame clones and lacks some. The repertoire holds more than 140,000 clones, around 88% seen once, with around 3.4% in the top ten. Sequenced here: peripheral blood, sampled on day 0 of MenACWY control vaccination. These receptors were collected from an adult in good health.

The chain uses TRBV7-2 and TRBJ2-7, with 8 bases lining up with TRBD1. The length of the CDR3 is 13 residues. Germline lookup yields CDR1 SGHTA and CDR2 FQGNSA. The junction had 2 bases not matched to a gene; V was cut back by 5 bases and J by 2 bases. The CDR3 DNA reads TGTGCCAGCAGCCTGGACAGGGCCTACGAGCAGTACTTC. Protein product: CASSLDRAYEQYF.

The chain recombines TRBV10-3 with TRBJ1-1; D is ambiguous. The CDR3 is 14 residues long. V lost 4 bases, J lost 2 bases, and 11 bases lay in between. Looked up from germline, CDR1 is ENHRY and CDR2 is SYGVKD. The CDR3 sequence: CAISVGGSNTEAFF. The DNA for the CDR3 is TGTGCCATCAGTGTTGGAGGGTCTAACACTGAAGCTTTCTTT.

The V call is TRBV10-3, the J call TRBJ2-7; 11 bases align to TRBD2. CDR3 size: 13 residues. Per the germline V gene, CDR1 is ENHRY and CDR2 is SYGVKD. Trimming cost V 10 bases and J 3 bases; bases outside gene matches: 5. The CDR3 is CASSGTSGYEQYF. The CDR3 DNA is TGTGCCAGCTCCGGGACTAGCGGCTACGAGCAGTACTTC.

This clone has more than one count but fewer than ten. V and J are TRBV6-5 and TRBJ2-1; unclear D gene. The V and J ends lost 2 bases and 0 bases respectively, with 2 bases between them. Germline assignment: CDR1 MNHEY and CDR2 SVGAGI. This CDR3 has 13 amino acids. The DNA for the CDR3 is TGTGCCAGCAGTTACGACTCCTACAATGAGCAGTTCTTC. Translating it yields CASSYDSYNEQFF.

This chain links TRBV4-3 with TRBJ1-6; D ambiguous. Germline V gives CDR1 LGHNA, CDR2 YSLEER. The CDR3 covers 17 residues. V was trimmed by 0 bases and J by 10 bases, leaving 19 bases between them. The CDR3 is CASSQEVYGSYGSPLHF. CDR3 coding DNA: TGCGCCAGCAGCCAAGAAGTTTATGGGAGCTACGGCTCACCCCTCCACTTT.

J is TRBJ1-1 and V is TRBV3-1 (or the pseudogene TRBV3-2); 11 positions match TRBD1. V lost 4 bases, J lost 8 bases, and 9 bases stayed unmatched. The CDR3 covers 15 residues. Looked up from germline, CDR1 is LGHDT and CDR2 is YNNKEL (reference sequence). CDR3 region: CASSPRDRGSGEAFF. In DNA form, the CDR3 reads TGTGCCAGCAGCCCCCGGGACAGGGGGTCGGGCGAAGCTTTCTTT.

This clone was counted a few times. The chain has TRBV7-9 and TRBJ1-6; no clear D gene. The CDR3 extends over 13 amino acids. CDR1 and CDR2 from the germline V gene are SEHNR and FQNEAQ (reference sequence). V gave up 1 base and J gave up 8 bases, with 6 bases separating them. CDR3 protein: CASSLEVDSPLHF. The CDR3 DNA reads TGTGCCAGCAGCTTAGAAGTGGATTCACCCCTCCACTTT.

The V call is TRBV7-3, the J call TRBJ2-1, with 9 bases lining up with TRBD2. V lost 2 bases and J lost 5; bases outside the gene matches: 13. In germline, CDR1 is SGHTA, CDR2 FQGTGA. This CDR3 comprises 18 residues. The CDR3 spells CASSLSSSSGANNNEQFF. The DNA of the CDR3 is TGTGCCAGCAGCTTATCTTCTTCTAGCGGGGCAAACAACAATGAGCAGTTCTTC. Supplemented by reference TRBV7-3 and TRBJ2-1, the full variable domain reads GAGVSQTPSNKVTEKGKYVELRCDPISGHTALYWYRQSLGQGPEFLIYFQGTGAADDSGLPNDRFFAVRPEGSVSTLKIQRTERGDSAVYLCASSLSSSSGANNNEQFFGPGTRLTVL.

CDR3 in amino acids: CASSLVAGGLTDTQYF. In nucleotides, the CDR3 is TGCGCCAGCAGCTTAGTAGCGGGAGGGCTCACAGATACGCAGTATTTT. The chain joins TRBV5-1 to TRBJ2-3; TRBD2 matches at 11 bases. From germline, CDR1 is SGHRS and CDR2 YFSETQ. J was trimmed by 2 bases and V by 2 bases; bases with no gene match: 4. This CDR3 spans 16 amino acids.

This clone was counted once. The CDR3 nucleotides are TGTGCCAGCAGTTCTGACAGGTCCCAGTACTTC. Its protein is CASSSDRSQYF. The chain carries TRBV11-3 and TRBJ2-4, with D perhaps TRBD1 (6 bases). The CDR3 sequence is 11 residues long. Trimming pared 6 bases from V and 13 bases from J, leaving 13 bases between. CDR1 is SGHNT and CDR2 is YENEEA in the germline V gene.

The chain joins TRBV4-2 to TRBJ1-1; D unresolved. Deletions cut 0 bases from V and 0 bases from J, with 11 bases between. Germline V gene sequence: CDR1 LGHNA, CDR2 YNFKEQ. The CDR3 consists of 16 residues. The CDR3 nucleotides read TGTGCCAGCAGCCAAGAACCCACGGATTTGAACACTGAAGCTTTCTTT. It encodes CASSQEPTDLNTEAFF.

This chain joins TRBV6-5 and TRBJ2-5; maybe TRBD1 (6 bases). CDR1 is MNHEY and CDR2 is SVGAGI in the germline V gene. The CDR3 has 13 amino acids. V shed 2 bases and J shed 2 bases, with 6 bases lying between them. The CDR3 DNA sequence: TGTGCCAGCAGTTACGACAGGCAAGAGACCCAGTACTTC. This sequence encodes CASSYDRQETQYF.

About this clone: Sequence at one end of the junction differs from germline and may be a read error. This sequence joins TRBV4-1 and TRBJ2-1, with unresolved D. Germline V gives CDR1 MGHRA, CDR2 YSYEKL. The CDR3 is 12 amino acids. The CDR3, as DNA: TGCGCCAGCAGCTTCCCGTACAACGAGCAGTTCTTC. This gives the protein CASSFPYNEQFF.

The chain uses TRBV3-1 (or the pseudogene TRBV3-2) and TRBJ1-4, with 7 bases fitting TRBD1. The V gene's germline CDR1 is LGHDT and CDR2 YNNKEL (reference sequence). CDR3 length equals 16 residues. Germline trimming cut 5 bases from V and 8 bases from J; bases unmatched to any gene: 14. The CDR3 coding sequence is TGTGCCAGCAGCGGTTCCAGTCATACCAGGGGGGAAAAACTGTTTTTT. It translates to CASSGSSHTRGEKLFF.

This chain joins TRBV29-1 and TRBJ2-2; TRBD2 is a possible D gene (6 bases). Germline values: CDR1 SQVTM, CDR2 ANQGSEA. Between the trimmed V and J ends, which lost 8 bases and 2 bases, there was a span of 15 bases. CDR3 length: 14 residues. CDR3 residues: CSTRGGTNTGELFF. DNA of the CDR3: TGCAGCACCCGTGGAGGGACTAACACCGGGGAGCTGTTTTTT.

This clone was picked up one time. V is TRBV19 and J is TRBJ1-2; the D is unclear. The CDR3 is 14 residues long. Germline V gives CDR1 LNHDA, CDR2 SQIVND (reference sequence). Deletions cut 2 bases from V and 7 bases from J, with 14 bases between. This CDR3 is CASSITHSYSGYTF. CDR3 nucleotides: TGTGCCAGTAGTATAACCCACTCCTATTCTGGCTACACCTTC.

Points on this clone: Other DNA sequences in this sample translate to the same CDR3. DNA of the CDR3: TGTGCCAGCAGCTTAGCCGGCCTATATGGCTACACCTTC. Protein: CASSLAGLYGYTF. This chain uses TRBV7-2 with TRBJ1-2, with no clear D. Trimming took 0 bases from V and 5 from J, leaving 7 bases between them. CDR1 is SGHTA, CDR2 FQGNSA, per germline. The CDR3 has 13 amino acids.

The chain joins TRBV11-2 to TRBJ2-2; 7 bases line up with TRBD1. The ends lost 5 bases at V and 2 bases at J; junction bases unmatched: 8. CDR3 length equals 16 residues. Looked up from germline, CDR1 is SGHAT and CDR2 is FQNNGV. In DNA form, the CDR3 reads TGTGCCAGCAGCCAGAGGGGACAGATTAACACCGGGGAGCTGTTTTTT. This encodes CASSQRGQINTGELFF.

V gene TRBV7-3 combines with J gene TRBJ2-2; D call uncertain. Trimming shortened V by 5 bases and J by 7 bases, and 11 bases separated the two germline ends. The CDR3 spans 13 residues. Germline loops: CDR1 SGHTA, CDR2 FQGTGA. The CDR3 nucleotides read TGTGCCAGCAGCCTCAACGGCGGCGGGGAGCTGTTTTTT. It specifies CASSLNGGGELFF.

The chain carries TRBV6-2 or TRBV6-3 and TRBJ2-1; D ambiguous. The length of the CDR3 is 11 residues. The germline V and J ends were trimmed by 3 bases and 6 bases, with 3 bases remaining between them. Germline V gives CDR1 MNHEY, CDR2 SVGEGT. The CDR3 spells CASSYLNEQFF. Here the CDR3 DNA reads TGTGCCAGCAGTTATCTCAATGAGCAGTTCTTC.

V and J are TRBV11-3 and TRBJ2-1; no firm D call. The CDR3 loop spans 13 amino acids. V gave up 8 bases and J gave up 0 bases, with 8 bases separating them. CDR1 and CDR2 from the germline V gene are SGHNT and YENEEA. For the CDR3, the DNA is TGTGCCAGCTGGTCTAGCTCCTACAATGAGCAGTTCTTC. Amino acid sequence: CASWSSSYNEQFF.

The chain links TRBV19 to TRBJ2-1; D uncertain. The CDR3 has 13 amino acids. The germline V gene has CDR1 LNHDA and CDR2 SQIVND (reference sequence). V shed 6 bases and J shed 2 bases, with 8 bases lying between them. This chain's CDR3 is CASREGTYNEQFF. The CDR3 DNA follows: TGTGCCAGTAGAGAAGGGACCTACAATGAGCAGTTCTTC.

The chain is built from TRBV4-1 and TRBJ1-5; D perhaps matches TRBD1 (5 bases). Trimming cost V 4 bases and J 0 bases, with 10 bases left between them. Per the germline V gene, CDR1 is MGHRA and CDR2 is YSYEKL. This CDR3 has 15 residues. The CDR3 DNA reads TGCGCCAGCAGCCTAGAGGGGAATAGCAATCAGCCCCAGCATTTT. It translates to CASSLEGNSNQPQHF.

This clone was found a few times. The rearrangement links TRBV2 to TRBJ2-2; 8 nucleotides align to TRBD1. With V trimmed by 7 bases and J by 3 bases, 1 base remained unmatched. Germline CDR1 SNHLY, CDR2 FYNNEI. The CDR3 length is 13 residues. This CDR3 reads CASTTGDTGELFF. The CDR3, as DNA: TGTGCCAGCACGACAGGGGACACCGGGGAGCTGTTTTTT.

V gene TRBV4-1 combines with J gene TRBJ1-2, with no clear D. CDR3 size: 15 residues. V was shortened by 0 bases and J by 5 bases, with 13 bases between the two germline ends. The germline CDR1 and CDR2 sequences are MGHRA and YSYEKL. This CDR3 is CASSQDGGLGYGYTF. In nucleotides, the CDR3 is TGCGCCAGCAGCCAAGACGGCGGGCTTGGTTATGGCTACACCTTC.

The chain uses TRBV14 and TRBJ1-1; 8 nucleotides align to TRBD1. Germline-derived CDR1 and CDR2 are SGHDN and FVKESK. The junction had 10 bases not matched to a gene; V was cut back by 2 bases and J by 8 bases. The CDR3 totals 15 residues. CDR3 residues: CASSQPPGQASEAFF. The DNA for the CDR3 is TGTGCCAGCAGCCAACCTCCGGGACAGGCGTCCGAAGCTTTCTTT.

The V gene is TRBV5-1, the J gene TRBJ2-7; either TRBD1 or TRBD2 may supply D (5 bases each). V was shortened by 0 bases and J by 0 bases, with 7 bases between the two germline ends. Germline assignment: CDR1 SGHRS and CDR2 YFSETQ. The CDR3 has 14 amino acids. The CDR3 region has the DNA TGCGCCAGCAGCTTGGCGGGGCCCTCCTACGAGCAGTACTTC. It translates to CASSLAGPSYEQYF. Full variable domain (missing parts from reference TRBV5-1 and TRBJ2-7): KAGVTQTPRYLIKTRGQQVTLSCSPISGHRSVSWYQQTPGQGLQFLFEYFSETQRNKGNFPGRFSGRQFSNSRSEMNVSTLELGDSALYLCASSLAGPSYEQYFGPGTRLTVT.

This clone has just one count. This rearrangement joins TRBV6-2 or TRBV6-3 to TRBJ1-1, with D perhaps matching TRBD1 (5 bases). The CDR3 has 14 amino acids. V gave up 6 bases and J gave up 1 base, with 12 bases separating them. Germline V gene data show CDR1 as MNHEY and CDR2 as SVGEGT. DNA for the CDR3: TGTGCCAGCAGCCACAGGACGGCGAACACTGAAGCTTTCTTT. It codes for CASSHRTANTEAFF.